The following is a T cell receptor (beta chain) sequence with its context. Its matching antigen is unknown. Libraries were prepared by immunoSEQ multiplex PCR; TCRdb keeps only in-frame clonotypes and omits some of them. Seen here are tens of thousands of clones, around 75% observed once, and the top ten hold 37%. The CDR3 extends over 13 amino acids. V lost 6 bases, J lost 4 bases, and 10 bases lay in between. Germline V gene data show CDR1 as SNHLY and CDR2 as FYNNEI. This sample was included in a study of vaccination effects on CD4 cells after COVID-19. Antigen-specific CD4+ T cells were expanded (with viral peptide pools) by the ViraFEST assay ahead of sequencing. Investigators separated out CD4+ T cells once around 9 days of culture had passed. This individual contracted SARS-CoV-2 between March and December 2020, as verified by PCR.

The chain joins TRBV2 to TRBJ1-5, with D unclear. This TCR derives from a human donor who had a prior SARS-CoV-2 infection. The source was CD4+ T cells from PBMCs cultured with a peptide pool, collected before COVID-19 vaccination. CDR3 loop: CASRNRENQPQHF. DNA for the CDR3: TGTGCCAGCAGGAACCGGGAGAATCAGCCCCAGCATTTT.